There are a few counts of the clone carrying this T cell receptor beta chain. The sample originates from a study of long-term antiretroviral therapy in people with HIV. J lost 5 bases, V lost 1 base, and 9 bases had no gene match. In germline, CDR1 is SGHNT, CDR2 YENEEA. The CDR3 sequence is 16 residues long. This was the immunoSEQ v3.0 assay at survey level. Repertoires were generated with immunoSEQ multiplex PCR, while TCRdb's copy carries only in-frame clones and drops some. The profile shows approximately 27,000 clones, about nine tenths of them singletons. This chain joins TRBV11-3 and TRBJ1-2; 8 bases are shared with TRBD1. This specimen consisted of unsorted PBMCs, obtained more than 5 years after starting antiretroviral therapy. The sequence was obtained from a middle-aged woman with HIV. CDR3 in DNA: TGTGCCAGCAGCTTAGGGCCGACAGGGGATTATTATGGCTACACCTTC. It specifies CASSLGPTGDYYGYTF.